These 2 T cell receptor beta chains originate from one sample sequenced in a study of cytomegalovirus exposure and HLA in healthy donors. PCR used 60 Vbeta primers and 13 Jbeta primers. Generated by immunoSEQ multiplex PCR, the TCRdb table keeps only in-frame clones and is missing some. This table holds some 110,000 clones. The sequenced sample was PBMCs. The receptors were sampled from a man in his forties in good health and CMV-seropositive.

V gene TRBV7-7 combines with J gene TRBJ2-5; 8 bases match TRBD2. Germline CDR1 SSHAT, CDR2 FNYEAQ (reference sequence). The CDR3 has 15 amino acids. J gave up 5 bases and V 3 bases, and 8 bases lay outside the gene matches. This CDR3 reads CASSLEAGVGETQYF. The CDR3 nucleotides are TGTGCCAGCAGCTTGGAAGCGGGAGTAGGCGAGACCCAGTACTTC.

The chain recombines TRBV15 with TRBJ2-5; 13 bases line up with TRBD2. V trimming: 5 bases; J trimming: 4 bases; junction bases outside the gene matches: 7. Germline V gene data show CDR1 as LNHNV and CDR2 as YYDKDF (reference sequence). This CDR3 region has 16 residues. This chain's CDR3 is CATSGGLAGVRETQYF. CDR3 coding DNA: TGTGCCACCAGCGGTGGACTAGCGGGAGTCCGAGAGACCCAGTACTTC.